Sequencing of this TCR beta chain was carried out in a study of spatial heterogeneity in lung cancer. Study summary: The donors, about 78 patients with untreated early-stage non-small cell lung cancer, provided the samples. Overall study findings and caveats: Relative to follow-up, resection was when ubiquitous expanded tumor TCRs appeared more in blood.

The CDR3 spans 14 residues. The ends were cut back, 3 bases at V and 2 bases at J, with 11 bases in the middle. The germline V gene has CDR1 SGDLS and CDR2 YYNGEE. A distinct unique molecular identifier was carried by each TCR cDNA molecule. TCRdb processed the 5' RACE reads anew with MiXCR; each CDR3 protein has one entry. The sample holds about 120,000 distinct CDR3 sequences, 10% to 15% seen once. This clonotype showed up just a few times. The antigen is unknown. The sample's time point: blood at routine non-recurrence follow-up after resection. The sequenced material consisted of unsorted whole RNA from tumor, nontumor lung or frozen PBMC.

V usage is TRBV9 and J usage is TRBJ1-1; TRBD1 is a possible D gene (6 bases). The TCR originated in a male donor with early-stage non-small cell lung cancer. The sequencing here drew on PBMCs, taken at follow-up. In nucleotides, the CDR3 is TGTGCCAGCAGCGCGGGACACGGAAACACTGAAGCTTTCTTT. This sequence encodes CASSAGHGNTEAFF.